This is a list of T cell receptor beta chains from one sample in a study of OX40 agonist ivuxolimab in advanced cancers. The protocol was immunoSEQ multiplex PCR, while the TCRdb copy is restricted to in-frame clones and leaves out a portion. This table has approximately 50,000 clones, about four fifths appearing once. Sequencing was performed on CD4+ or CD8+ T cells sorted from blood, taken in a trial of the OX40 agonist ivuxolimab. Every receptor here comes from an adult with an advanced solid tumor such as melanoma, head and neck, liver or kidney cancer. Both conserved end residues are part of each CDR3. Each record gives: J gene, V gene, D gene, clone size, CDR3 protein, CDR3 DNA. A D gene is named only where the DNA matches it firmly. Only part of the rows carry a size: once, few, many, or a class if the clone is expanded.

j_gene: TRBJ2-4; v_gene: TRBV28; d_gene: .; abundance: .; CDR3aa: CASSLGGRNIQYF; CDR3nt: TGTGCCAGCAGTTTGGGGGGGCGAAACATTCAGTACTTC
j_gene: TRBJ2-1; v_gene: TRBV5-1; d_gene: .; abundance: .; CDR3aa: CASSTYQETEQFF; CDR3nt: TGCGCCAGTTCCACCTACCAGGAGACTGAGCAGTTCTTC
j_gene: TRBJ1-5; v_gene: TRBV18; d_gene: TRBD1; abundance: few; CDR3aa: CASSRIPGQGNQPQHF; CDR3nt: TGTGCCAGCTCACGAATTCCGGGACAGGGAAATCAGCCCCAGCATTTT
j_gene: TRBJ1-1; v_gene: TRBV19; d_gene: .; abundance: .; CDR3aa: CASSLNRGAIDTEAFF; CDR3nt: TGTGCCAGTAGTCTCAATCGGGGAGCCATTGACACTGAAGCTTTCTTT
j_gene: TRBJ1-1; v_gene: TRBV19; d_gene: .; abundance: .; CDR3aa: CASSVDRNTEAFF; CDR3nt: TGTGCCAGTAGTGTTGACAGGAACACTGAAGCTTTCTTT
j_gene: TRBJ1-2; v_gene: TRBV28; d_gene: .; abundance: .; CDR3aa: CASSFLADYGYTF; CDR3nt: TGTGCCAGCAGTTTTCTCGCGGACTATGGCTACACCTTC
j_gene: TRBJ2-5; v_gene: TRBV6-1; d_gene: .; abundance: .; CDR3aa: CASSKSGGSETQYF; CDR3nt: TGTGCCAGCAGTAAAAGTGGGGGATCAGAGACCCAGTACTTC
j_gene: TRBJ2-1; v_gene: TRBV6-1; d_gene: .; abundance: .; CDR3aa: CASSEARAYNEQFF; CDR3nt: TGTGCCAGCAGTGAAGCTCGGGCATACAATGAGCAGTTCTTC
j_gene: TRBJ1-5; v_gene: TRBV6-5; d_gene: .; abundance: .; CDR3aa: CASSSTGYNQPQHF; CDR3nt: TGTGCCAGCAGTTCCACGGGGTACAATCAGCCCCAGCATTTT
j_gene: TRBJ1-2; v_gene: TRBV27; d_gene: TRBD1; abundance: .; CDR3aa: CASRISGQVYGYTF; CDR3nt: TGTGCCAGCAGAATTTCGGGACAGGTTTATGGCTACACCTTC
j_gene: TRBJ2-5; v_gene: TRBV5-1; d_gene: .; abundance: .; CDR3aa: CASSFSESRQETQYF; CDR3nt: TGCGCCAGCAGCTTCTCGGAGTCCCGTCAAGAGACCCAGTACTTC
j_gene: TRBJ1-4; v_gene: TRBV19; d_gene: .; abundance: .; CDR3aa: CATNQVANEKLFF; CDR3nt: TGTGCCACCAATCAAGTGGCCAATGAAAAACTGTTTTTT
j_gene: TRBJ2-7; v_gene: TRBV6-6; d_gene: TRBD1; abundance: few; CDR3aa: CASSPRGRYEQYF; CDR3nt: TGTGCCAGCAGTCCCAGGGGGCGTTACGAGCAGTACTTC
j_gene: TRBJ2-2; v_gene: TRBV11-2; d_gene: TRBD2; abundance: .; CDR3aa: CASSLFPREGPGELFF; CDR3nt: TGTGCCAGCAGCTTATTTCCGCGGGAGGGCCCCGGGGAGCTGTTTTTT
j_gene: TRBJ2-1; v_gene: TRBV10-3; d_gene: .; abundance: .; CDR3aa: CAISETALDYQYNEQFF; CDR3nt: TGTGCCATCAGTGAAACTGCCCTCGATTACCAATACAATGAGCAGTTCTTC
j_gene: TRBJ2-1; v_gene: TRBV18; d_gene: TRBD1; abundance: .; CDR3aa: CASSPQLQGARGNEQFF; CDR3nt: TGTGCCAGCTCACCACAACTACAGGGGGCGAGAGGCAATGAGCAGTTCTTC
j_gene: TRBJ1-5; v_gene: TRBV6-1; d_gene: .; abundance: .; CDR3aa: CATLGGGGNQPQHF; CDR3nt: TGTGCCACCCTTGGGGGGGGAGGCAATCAGCCCCAGCATTTT
j_gene: TRBJ2-3; v_gene: TRBV10-1; d_gene: .; abundance: few; CDR3aa: CASSETGSTDTQYF; CDR3nt: TGCGCCAGCAGTGAGACAGGATCCACAGATACGCAGTATTTT